This T cell receptor (beta chain) came from a study of identical twins. TCRdb independently ran MiXCR on the 5' RACE reads; one entry per CDR3 protein. This sample has about 530,000 distinct CDR3 sequences, with 20% to 25% found just once. This clonotype showed up just a few times. The V end was cut by 5 bases, the J end by 8 bases, with 9 bases between. The CDR3 covers 12 residues. This sample was shared with a second study, whose subject was yellow fever vaccine responses in identical twins.

Input material: CD4+ T cells sorted from blood. This receptor was taken from a woman aged 18-35 years in good health. The chain joins TRBV12-3 or TRBV12-4 to TRBJ2-2, with D possibly matching TRBD1 (5 bases). The CDR3 DNA sequence: TGTGCCAGCAGTCCGACAGTAGGGGAGCTGTTTTTT. Residues: CASSPTVGELFF.